Detailed here is one TCR beta chain. Its cognate antigen is unknown. The CDR3 length is 16 residues. V trimming: 1 base; J trimming: 2 bases; junction bases outside the gene matches: 5. Germline lookup yields CDR1 SGHDN and CDR2 FVKESK. This sample is drawn from a study of response to subunit inactivated influenza vaccine. Study results and caveats: Few new T cells, the authors suggested, are recruited by each seasonal influenza vaccination.

Using its own MiXCR run on the RT-PCR reads, TCRdb lists one record per CDR3 protein. The profile covers about 800,000 distinct CDR3 sequences, with around 20% appearing a single time and roughly a tenth taken by the ten largest. The clonotype comes from a man aged 50-60 years who received an inactivated influenza vaccine. The material was PBMCs from blood, obtained around 5 days after vaccination. The chain joins TRBV14 to TRBJ2-1; 7 bases fit TRBD2. Written as DNA, the CDR3 is TGTGCCAGCAGCCAAGTCCGCGGACTAGCCTACAATGAGCAGTTCTTC. Its translation: CASSQVRGLAYNEQFF.